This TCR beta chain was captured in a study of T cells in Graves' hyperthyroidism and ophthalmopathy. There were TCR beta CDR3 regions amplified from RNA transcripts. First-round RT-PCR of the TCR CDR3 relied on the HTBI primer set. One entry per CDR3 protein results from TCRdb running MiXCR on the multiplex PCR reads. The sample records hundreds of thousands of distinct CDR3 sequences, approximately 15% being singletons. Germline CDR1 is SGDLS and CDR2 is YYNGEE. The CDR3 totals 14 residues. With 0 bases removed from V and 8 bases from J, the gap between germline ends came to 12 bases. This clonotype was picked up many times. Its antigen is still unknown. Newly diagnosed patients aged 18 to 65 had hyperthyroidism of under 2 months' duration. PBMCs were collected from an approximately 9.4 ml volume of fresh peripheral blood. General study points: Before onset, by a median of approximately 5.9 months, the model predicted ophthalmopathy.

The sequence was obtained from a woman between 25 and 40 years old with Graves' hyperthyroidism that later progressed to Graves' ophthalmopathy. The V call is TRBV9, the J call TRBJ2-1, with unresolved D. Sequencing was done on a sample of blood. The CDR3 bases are TGTGCCAGCAGCGTAGGTAGTAGCCTCTATGAGCAGTTCTTC. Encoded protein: CASSVGSSLYEQFF.